A single sample gave rise to the 31 T cell receptor beta chains below, sequenced in a study of T cells in Graves' hyperthyroidism and ophthalmopathy. What was amplified from RNA transcripts were TCR beta CDR3 regions. Carried out on the TCR CDR3, a first-round RT-PCR used the HTBI primer set. Each CDR3 protein gets one entry after TCRdb re-called the multiplex PCR reads with MiXCR. Of hundreds of thousands of distinct CDR3 sequences in the sample, 14% were seen once. Sequencing was performed on blood. These receptors were obtained from a woman aged 40-49 years with Graves' hyperthyroidism.

This clonotype was recorded at least ten times. The V gene is TRBV5-1, the J gene TRBJ2-2, with 7 bases fitting TRBD1. The CDR3 spans 15 residues. The V gene end was trimmed by 3 bases and the J gene end by 5 bases; junction bases not matched to a gene: 7. The germline gives CDR1 SGHRS, CDR2 YFSETQ. The CDR3 here is CASSSQGEGTGELFF. In nucleotides, the CDR3 is TGCGCCAGCAGCTCCCAGGGGGAAGGTACCGGGGAGCTGTTTTTT.

Ten or more counts support this clonotype. The rearrangement joins TRBV6-1 to TRBJ2-1, with D unresolved. Germline assignment: CDR1 MNHNS and CDR2 SASEGT. This CDR3 has 14 residues. The V end lost 8 bases, the J end lost 4 bases, and 15 bases lay between the germline ends. The CDR3, as DNA: TGTGCCAGCTCAAAAGCAGAAGGTTACAATGAGCAGTTCTTC. It yields the protein CASSKAEGYNEQFF.

Concerning this clonotype: A read error is possible here, since a much larger clone lies one base away. The chain employs TRBV27 and TRBJ1-1, with D possibly being TRBD1 (5 bases). Germline assignment: CDR1 MNHEY and CDR2 SMNVEV (reference sequence). The CDR3 has 16 amino acids. V lost 4 bases and J lost 1, with 16 bases in between. For the CDR3, the DNA is TGTGCCAGCAGTTCGAAACTGGGGACGTGGAACACTGAAGCTTTCTTT. Amino acids: CASSSKLGTWNTEAFF.

At least ten counts were recorded for this clonotype. The chain is built from TRBV28 and TRBJ2-7; tentative D call: TRBD2 (5 bases). The CDR3 runs 16 residues. The germline V gene has CDR1 MDHEN and CDR2 SYDVKM. Trimming took 5 bases from V and 0 from J, leaving 17 bases between them. CDR3 bases: TGTGCCAGCAGTCCCCCACCGGAGCGGAGCTCCTACGAGCAGTACTTC. It translates to CASSPPPERSSYEQYF. Together with reference TRBV28 and TRBJ2-7, the CDR3 gives the full variable domain: DVKVTQSSRYLVKRTGEKVFLECVQDMDHENMFWYRQDPGLGLRLIYFSYDVKMKEKGDIPEGYSVSREKKERFSLILESASTNQTSMYLCASSPPPERSSYEQYFGPGTRLTVT.

The sample holds many counts of this clonotype. The V and J genes are TRBV12-3 or TRBV12-4 and TRBJ2-1; D possibly corresponds to TRBD1 (5 bases). V was cut by 2 bases and J by 5 bases, with 10 bases left in between. CDR3 length: 14 amino acids. The CDR3 sequence: CASSLPQGNNEQFF. In DNA, the CDR3 is TGTGCCAGCAGTTTACCCCAGGGAAACAATGAGCAGTTCTTC.

The sample holds many counts of this clonotype. This sequence joins TRBV7-3 and TRBJ2-1; 7 positions agree with TRBD2. The CDR3 loop spans 14 amino acids. V dropped 5 bases and J dropped 5; count of bases not matched to a gene: 6. The germline CDR1 and CDR2 sequences are SGHTA and FQGTGA. CDR3 coding DNA: TGTGCCAGCAGCCTTACTAGCGCAAACAATGAGCAGTTCTTC. Protein product: CASSLTSANNEQFF.

The chain employs TRBV24-1 and TRBJ2-3, with 11 nucleotides matching TRBD1. This CDR3 comprises 16 residues. Germline V gene data show CDR1 as KGHDR and CDR2 as SFDVKD. Germline trimming cut 6 bases from V and 5 bases from J; bases unmatched to any gene: 9. CDR3 sequence: CATSLGQGVLEDTQYF. CDR3 nucleotides: TGTGCCACCAGTTTGGGACAGGGGGTATTGGAAGATACGCAGTATTTT.

This clonotype was found once. This chain connects TRBV5-4 to TRBJ2-5, with 13 positions matching TRBD2. The CDR3 totals 17 residues. The V segment lost 0 bases and the J segment 5 bases; nucleotides outside the gene matches: 7. Germline values: CDR1 SGHNT, CDR2 YYREEE (reference sequence). The CDR3 DNA reads as TGTGCCAGCAGCTTGGCCCGACTAGCGGGAGGCCTTGAGACCCAGTACTTC. It yields the protein CASSLARLAGGLETQYF.

This clonotype was seen at least ten times. The chain uses TRBV30 and TRBJ2-3, with TRBD2 identical over 10 bases. Germline values: CDR1 GTSNPN, CDR2 SVGIG (reference sequence). The CDR3 totals 14 residues. The V and J ends lost 3 bases and 3 bases, in that order; junction bases with no gene match: 3. Here the CDR3 reads CAWRDSGRTDTQYF. DNA for the CDR3: TGTGCCTGGAGGGATAGCGGGAGGACAGATACGCAGTATTTT.

This clonotype was detected a few times. J is TRBJ2-1 and V is TRBV18; TRBD1 aligns across 10 bases. This CDR3 has 16 amino acids. Germline CDR1 and CDR2: KGHSH and LQKENI. Germline trimming cut 0 bases from V and 10 bases from J; bases unmatched to any gene: 9. The chain's CDR3 is CASSPPGQGLLREQFF. The CDR3 DNA is TGTGCCAGCTCACCACCGGGACAGGGGCTCCTTCGGGAGCAGTTCTTC.

Concerning this clonotype itself: A much larger clonotype is one base distant, so this may be a read error. The chain carries TRBV12-3 or TRBV12-4 and TRBJ1-3, with a weak D call TRBD1 (5 bases). Trimming shortened V by 3 bases and J by 9 bases, and 9 bases separated the two germline ends. The CDR3 is 12 amino acids. The CDR3 DNA sequence: TGTGCCAGCAGTTTGGGGGGAGCCACCATATATTTT. This gives the protein CASSLGGATIYF.

This clonotype was recorded a few times. The chain uses TRBV29-1 and TRBJ1-2, with D possibly TRBD1 on 5 matching bases. The germline V and J ends were trimmed by 4 bases and 0 bases, with 9 bases remaining between them. The CDR3 is 13 residues long. Germline-derived CDR1 and CDR2 are SQVTM and ANQGSEA. The CDR3 loop is CSVVTGANYGYTF. CDR3 DNA sequence: TGCAGCGTTGTTACGGGGGCTAACTATGGCTACACCTTC.

Worth noting for this clonotype: The DNA is omitted, as the CDR3 cannot be located on it reliably, and the CDR3 follows TCRdb's listing. This chain links TRBV28 with TRBJ2-1; the table's D call, TRBD2, was not checked against the DNA. Germline V gene sequence: CDR1 MDHEN, CDR2 SYDVKM. The CDR3 is 19 amino acids in total, end residues counted. The CDR3 loop reads CASSSSTSGRTSGYNEQFF.

This clonotype was observed at least ten times. The chain couples TRBV18 to TRBJ1-2; D is undetermined. This CDR3 contains 14 residues. Germline V gene lookup returns CDR1 KGHSH and CDR2 LQKENI. The V and J ends lost 3 bases and 5 bases respectively, with 13 bases between them. CDR3 protein: CASSPGLGDYGYTF. As DNA, the CDR3 is TGTGCCAGCTCACCGGGATTGGGTGATTATGGCTACACCTTC.

V is TRBV3-1 and J is TRBJ2-5; the match to TRBD2 covers 14 bases. With V trimmed by 4 bases and J by 1 base, 11 bases remained unmatched. The germline CDR1 and CDR2 sequences are LGHDT and YNNKEL (reference sequence). This CDR3 spans 19 amino acids. CDR3 sequence: CASSLIPGLAGVIQETQYF. In DNA form, the CDR3 reads TGTGCCAGCAGCCTCATACCGGGACTAGCGGGAGTAATCCAAGAGACCCAGTACTTC.

This clonotype was counted at least ten times. This chain joins TRBV30 and TRBJ1-6; D remains ambiguous. The V end was cut by 4 bases, the J end by 1 base, with 11 bases between. Germline loops: CDR1 GTSNPN, CDR2 SVGIG (reference sequence). There are 15 residues in the CDR3. The CDR3 spells CAWNTGGSYNSPLHF. The CDR3 bases are TGTGCCTGGAACACGGGTGGGTCCTATAATTCACCCCTCCACTTT.

This clonotype has ten or more counts. This sequence joins TRBV10-3 and TRBJ1-2, with 7 positions matching TRBD1. This CDR3 comprises 13 residues. Per germline, CDR1 ENHRY and CDR2 SYGVKD. Trimming cost V 7 bases and J 3 bases; bases outside gene matches: 5. The CDR3 here is CAITGGDYYGYTF. The CDR3 DNA is TGTGCCATCACAGGGGGAGACTACTATGGCTACACCTTC.

This clonotype was found many times. The chain has TRBV3-1 and TRBJ2-3, with 11 bases matching TRBD2. The CDR3 totals 15 residues. V lost 1 base, J lost 4 bases, and 1 base stayed unmatched. Germline lookup yields CDR1 LGHDT and CDR2 YNNKEL (reference sequence). CDR3 region: CASSQALAGADTQYF. CDR3 bases: TGTGCCAGCAGCCAAGCACTAGCGGGAGCAGATACGCAGTATTTT.

This clonotype was observed at least ten times. V and J are TRBV5-1 and TRBJ2-7, with D perhaps matching TRBD2 (6 bases). From germline, CDR1 is SGHRS and CDR2 YFSETQ. The ends were cut back, 1 base at V and 5 bases at J, with 10 bases in the middle. The length of the CDR3 is 13 residues. CDR3 amino acids: CASSLRLGDEQYF. CDR3 sequence (DNA): TGCGCCAGCAGCTTGCGACTAGGCGACGAGCAGTACTTC. Full variable domain (remainder filled in from reference TRBV5-1 and TRBJ2-7): KAGVTQTPRYLIKTRGQQVTLSCSPISGHRSVSWYQQTPGQGLQFLFEYFSETQRNKGNFPGRFSGRQFSNSRSEMNVSTLELGDSALYLCASSLRLGDEQYFGPGTRLTVT.

This clonotype was seen repeatedly, ten times or more. The V call is TRBV11-3, the J call TRBJ2-1, with 10 bases matching TRBD2. The germline V gene encodes CDR1 SGHNT and CDR2 YENEEA. After removal of 0 bases from V and 4 bases from J, the junction contained 6 bases not matched to a gene. The CDR3 is 17 amino acids. CDR3 DNA sequence: TGTGCCAGCAGCTTAGATCTAGGGACTAGCGATTACAATGAGCAGTTCTTC. Translating gives CASSLDLGTSDYNEQFF.

This clonotype was recorded at least ten times. The chain has TRBV29-1 and TRBJ2-7; D call uncertain. V lost 7 bases and J 4 bases, leaving 11 bases between the germline ends. The CDR3 spans 11 residues. The germline V gene has CDR1 SQVTM and CDR2 ANQGSEA. The CDR3 DNA is TGCAGCGCGACTTTAGAGTACGAGCAGTACTTC. Translated, it gives CSATLEYEQYF.

This clonotype was counted between two and nine times. The rearrangement uses TRBV28 and TRBJ1-2; D may be TRBD1 (6 bases). This CDR3 is 11 amino acids long. Trimming left V 6 bases short and J 5 bases short, with 7 bases between. Germline values: CDR1 MDHEN, CDR2 SYDVKM. The CDR3 bases are TGTGCCAGCAGCACAGGGTATGGCTACACCTTC. This sequence encodes CASSTGYGYTF.

This clonotype was observed many times. This chain connects TRBV6-1 to TRBJ1-1, with TRBD1 identical over 9 bases. Germline V gives CDR1 MNHNS, CDR2 SASEGT. Trimming took 6 bases from V and 2 from J; bases not matched to a gene: 10. This CDR3 contains 16 residues. The CDR3 nucleotides are TGTGCCAGCAGCATAAACAGGGGGCGCGCCAACACTGAAGCTTTCTTT. Protein: CASSINRGRANTEAFF.

This clonotype came up a few times. The chain recombines TRBV20-1 with TRBJ1-3, with 7 bases aligning to TRBD1. The V gene's germline CDR1 is DFQATT and CDR2 SNEGSKA (reference sequence). This CDR3 is 16 amino acids long. The junction had 11 bases not matched to a gene; V was cut back by 4 bases and J by 2 bases. The CDR3 bases are TGCAGTGCTACAGGGGGGGGGGGATTGGCTGGAAACACCATATATTTT. Translating it yields CSATGGGGLAGNTIYF.

J is TRBJ2-7 and V is TRBV12-3 or TRBV12-4; D is possibly TRBD1 or TRBD2 (5 bases each). The CDR3 covers 14 residues. Trimming took 3 bases from V and 1 from J, leaving 10 bases between them. The chain's CDR3 is CASSFRGLSYEQYF. CDR3 bases: TGTGCCAGCAGTTTTCGGGGCCTTTCCTACGAGCAGTACTTC.

This clonotype showed up just a few times. V gene TRBV7-3 combines with J gene TRBJ1-1, with D unresolved. This CDR3 comprises 13 residues. Germline V gene sequence: CDR1 SGHTA, CDR2 FQGTGA. Trimming stripped 7 bases from V and 0 bases from J, with 9 bases between. CDR3 sequence: CASNYTMNTEAFF. CDR3 DNA: TGTGCCAGCAACTACACAATGAACACTGAAGCTTTCTTT.

This clonotype was counted many times. This chain links TRBV28 with TRBJ2-5; D might be TRBD2 (7 bases). The CDR3 has 16 residues. Germline V lookup: CDR1 MDHEN, CDR2 SYDVKM. Trimming removed 3 bases at V and 3 bases at J, with 17 bases between. The CDR3, as DNA: TGTGCCAGCAGTTTGGTTCGGGGGGCAAGGGAAGAGACCCAGTACTTC. It is translated as CASSLVRGAREETQYF.

This rearrangement joins TRBV5-5 to TRBJ2-3, with D perhaps matching TRBD2 (5 bases). V was cut by 0 bases and J by 1 base, with 15 bases left in between. Per the germline V gene, CDR1 is SGHKS and CDR2 is YYEKEE (reference sequence). The CDR3 runs to 17 residues. The CDR3 DNA reads as TGTGCCAGCAGCTTGGATGCCCCTAGCTGGGGCACAGATACGCAGTATTTT. Its translation is CASSLDAPSWGTDTQYF.

This clonotype was observed a handful of times. V is TRBV6-5 and J is TRBJ2-7; D is undetermined. Trimming removed 0 bases at V and 3 bases at J, with 6 bases between. Germline CDR1 is MNHEY and CDR2 is SVGAGI. The CDR3 length is 13 residues. The DNA for the CDR3 is TGTGCCAGCAGTTACTCGACGGTCTACGAGCAGTACTTC. Protein product: CASSYSTVYEQYF.

This clonotype has more than one count but fewer than ten. The chain recombines TRBV28 with TRBJ2-2; possibly TRBD1 for D (6 bases). In germline, CDR1 is MDHEN, CDR2 SYDVKM. This CDR3 comprises 12 residues. V lost 2 bases to trimming and J lost 9 bases, with 7 bases between them. CDR3 sequence reads: CASSLRGRELFF. Written as DNA, the CDR3 is TGTGCCAGCAGTTTAAGGGGGAGGGAGCTGTTTTTT. Complete variable domain (other parts from reference TRBV28 and TRBJ2-2): DVKVTQSSRYLVKRTGEKVFLECVQDMDHENMFWYRQDPGLGLRLIYFSYDVKMKEKGDIPEGYSVSREKKERFSLILESASTNQTSMYLCASSLRGRELFFGEGSRLTVL.

This clonotype was recorded a few times. The chain links TRBV19 to TRBJ1-5; D is perhaps TRBD1 (6 bases). Trimming removed 3 bases at V and 3 bases at J, with 15 bases between. The V gene's germline CDR1 is LNHDA and CDR2 SQIVND (reference sequence). The CDR3 runs 16 residues. CDR3 protein: CASSIEGHLINQPQHF. In nucleotides, the CDR3 is TGTGCCAGTAGTATTGAGGGACACCTGATCAATCAGCCCCAGCATTTT.